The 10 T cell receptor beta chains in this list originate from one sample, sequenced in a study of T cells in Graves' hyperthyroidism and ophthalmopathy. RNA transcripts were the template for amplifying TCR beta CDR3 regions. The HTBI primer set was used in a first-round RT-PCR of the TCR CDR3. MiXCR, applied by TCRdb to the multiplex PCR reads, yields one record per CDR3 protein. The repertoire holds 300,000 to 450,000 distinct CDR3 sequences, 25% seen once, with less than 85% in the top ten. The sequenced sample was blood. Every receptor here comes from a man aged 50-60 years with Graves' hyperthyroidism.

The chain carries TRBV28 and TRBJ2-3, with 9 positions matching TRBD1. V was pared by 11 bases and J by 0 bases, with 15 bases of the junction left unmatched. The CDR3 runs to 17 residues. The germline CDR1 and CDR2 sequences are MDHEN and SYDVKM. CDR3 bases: TGTGCCGTTCCCGGGACAGGGCCCCCCTTTAGCACAGATACGCAGTATTTT. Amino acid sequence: CAVPGTGPPFSTDTQYF.

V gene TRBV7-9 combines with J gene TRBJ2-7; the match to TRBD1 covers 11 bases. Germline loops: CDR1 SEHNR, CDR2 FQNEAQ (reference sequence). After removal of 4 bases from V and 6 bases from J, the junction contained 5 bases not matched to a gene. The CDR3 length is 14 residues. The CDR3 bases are TGTGCCAGCAGCTACTGGACAGGGGGCGGCGAGCAGTACTTC. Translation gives CASSYWTGGGEQYF.

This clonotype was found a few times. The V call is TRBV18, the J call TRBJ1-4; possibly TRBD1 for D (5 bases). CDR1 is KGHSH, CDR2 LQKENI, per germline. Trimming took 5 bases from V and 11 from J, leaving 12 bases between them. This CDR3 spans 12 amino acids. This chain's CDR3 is CASSLGVEKLFF. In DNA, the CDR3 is TGTGCCAGCTCATTAGGGGTTGAGAAACTGTTTTTT.

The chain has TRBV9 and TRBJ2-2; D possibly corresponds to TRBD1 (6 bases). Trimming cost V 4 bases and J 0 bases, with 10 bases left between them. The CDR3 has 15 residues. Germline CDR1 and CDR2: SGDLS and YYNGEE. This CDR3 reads CASSPGASNTGELFF. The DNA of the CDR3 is TGTGCCAGCAGCCCAGGGGCTTCGAACACCGGGGAGCTGTTTTTT.

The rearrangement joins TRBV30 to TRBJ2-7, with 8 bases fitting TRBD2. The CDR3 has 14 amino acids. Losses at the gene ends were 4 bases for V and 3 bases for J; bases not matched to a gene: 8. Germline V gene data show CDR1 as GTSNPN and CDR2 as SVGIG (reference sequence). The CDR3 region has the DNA TGTGCCTGGATGCAGCTAGCGGGCCACTACGAGCAGTACTTC. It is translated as CAWMQLAGHYEQYF.

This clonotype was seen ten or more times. The CDR3 loop reads CASSRQQNTEAFF. CDR3 coding DNA: TGTGCCAGCAGTCGACAGCAGAACACTGAAGCTTTCTTT. The chain carries TRBV2 and TRBJ1-1; weak D call: TRBD1 (5 bases). Trimming cost V 5 bases and J 1 base, with 8 bases left between them. The CDR3 contains 13 residues. From germline, CDR1 is SNHLY and CDR2 FYNNEI.

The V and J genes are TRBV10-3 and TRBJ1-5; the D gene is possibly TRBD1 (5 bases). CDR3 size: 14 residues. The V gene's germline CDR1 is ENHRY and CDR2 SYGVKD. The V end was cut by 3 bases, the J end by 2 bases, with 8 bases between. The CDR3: CAISDWDRNQPQHF. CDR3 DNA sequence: TGTGCCATCAGTGACTGGGACCGCAATCAGCCCCAGCATTTT.

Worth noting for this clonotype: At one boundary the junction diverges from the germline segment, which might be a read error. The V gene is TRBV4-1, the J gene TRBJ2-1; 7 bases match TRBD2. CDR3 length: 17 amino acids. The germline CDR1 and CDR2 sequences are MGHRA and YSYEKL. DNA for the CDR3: TGCGCCAGCAGCCAAGATGTAGCGGGCAGCTCCTACAATGAGCAGCTCTTC. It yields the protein CASSQDVAGSSYNEQLF.

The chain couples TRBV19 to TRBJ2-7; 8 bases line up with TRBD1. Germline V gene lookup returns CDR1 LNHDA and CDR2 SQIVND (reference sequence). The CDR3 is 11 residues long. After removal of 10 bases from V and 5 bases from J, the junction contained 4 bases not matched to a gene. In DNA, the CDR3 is TGTGCCACCAGGACAGGGCACGAGCAGTACTTC. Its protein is CATRTGHEQYF.

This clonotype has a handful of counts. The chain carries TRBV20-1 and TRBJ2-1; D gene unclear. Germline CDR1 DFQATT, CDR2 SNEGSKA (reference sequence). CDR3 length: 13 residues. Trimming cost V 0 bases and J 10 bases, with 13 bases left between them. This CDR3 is CSAREQPTTEQFF. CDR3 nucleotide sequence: TGCAGTGCTAGAGAACAGCCAACTACCGAGCAGTTCTTC.